Below, 7 T cell receptor beta chains from the same sample are listed, as sequenced in a study of blood T cell repertoires in COVID-19. TCRdb's copy holds only in-frame clones and misses some; the assay was immunoSEQ multiplex PCR. The profile shows a few hundred thousand clones, approximately 81% of them singletons. The material sequenced was peripheral blood. The receptors here all came from a woman in her late teens or twenties with acute or convalescent COVID-19.

The chain carries TRBV30 and TRBJ1-3; D remains ambiguous. Germline V gene lookup returns CDR1 GTSNPN and CDR2 SVGIG (reference sequence). CDR3 length: 15 residues. V dropped 3 bases and J dropped 0 bases, with 12 bases sitting between them. The CDR3 loop reads CAWRGTGSSGNTIYF. The DNA of the CDR3 is TGTGCCTGGAGGGGCACTGGGAGCTCTGGAAACACCATATATTTT.

The chain combines TRBV29-1 with TRBJ1-2, with D perhaps TRBD1 (5 bases). Germline V gene data show CDR1 as SQVTM and CDR2 as ANQGSEA. This CDR3 has 15 residues. V shed 3 bases and J shed 0 bases, with 14 bases lying between them. This CDR3 reads CSVDQGTGANYGYTF. The CDR3 coding sequence is TGCAGCGTTGACCAAGGGACGGGAGCTAACTATGGCTACACCTTC.

The V and J genes are TRBV3-1 (or the pseudogene TRBV3-2) and TRBJ2-7, with 14 bases matching TRBD2. Germline values: CDR1 LGHDT, CDR2 YNNKEL (reference sequence). V lost 5 bases, J lost 1 base, and 7 bases stayed unmatched. This CDR3 contains 17 residues. Written as DNA, the CDR3 is TGTGCCAGCAGCGAAGGACTAGCGGGGGGACAGTCCTACGAGCAGTACTTC. Encoded protein: CASSEGLAGGQSYEQYF.

CDR3: CASSPPPGSGEGDGLYNEQFF. CDR3 coding DNA: TGTGCCAGCAGCCCTCCCCCCGGGTCGGGAGAGGGCGACGGCCTCTACAATGAGCAGTTCTTC. The chain couples TRBV21-1 to TRBJ2-1; TRBD2 is the table's D call, not checked against the DNA. TRBV21-1 is a recognized pseudogene. The length of the CDR3 is 21 residues.

V and J are TRBV18 and TRBJ2-2, with TRBD2 as a possible D gene (6 bases). The CDR3 runs 15 residues. CDR1 and CDR2 from the germline V gene are KGHSH and LQKENI. V was shortened by 4 bases and J by 5 bases, with 14 bases between the two germline ends. This CDR3 reads CASSLRTGETGELFF. The DNA of the CDR3 is TGTGCCAGCTCACTTAGGACGGGGGAAACCGGGGAGCTGTTTTTT.

This chain uses TRBV7-2 with TRBJ1-2; no reliable D call. V lost 2 bases and J 5 bases, leaving 15 bases between the germline ends. The CDR3 length is 15 residues. Germline V CDR1 and CDR2: SGHTA, FQGNSA. The CDR3 sequence: CASSLPFARLYGYTF. The CDR3 DNA sequence: TGTGCCAGCAGCTTACCCTTTGCCAGGCTTTATGGCTACACCTTC.

This chain links TRBV15 with TRBJ2-3, with a possible D match to TRBD2 (7 bases). The CDR3 consists of 17 residues. Germline V gives CDR1 LNHNV, CDR2 YYDKDF (reference sequence). Trimming left V 6 bases short and J 2 bases short, with 21 bases between. CDR3 region: CATSFRAGAESTDTQYF. The DNA of the CDR3 is TGTGCCACCAGTTTCAGGGCGGGGGCGGAATCCACAGATACGCAGTATTTT.